This TCR beta chain appears in the sequencing data of a study of CD8+ T cells in alopecia areata. Study-level background: At a dose of 5 to 10 mg twice daily, oral tofacitinib was given to treated patients. Overall study results and limits: Lesional scalp exceeded normal scalp in clonality, especially in alopecia totalis/universalis.

Germline CDR1 reads SNHLY; CDR2 reads FYNNEI. Losses at the gene ends were 2 bases for V and 6 bases for J; bases not matched to a gene: 6. CDR3 length: 16 amino acids. RNA extraction was followed by reverse transcription into cDNA, which acted as the sequencing template. The table came from immunoSEQ multiplex PCR; TCRdb's copy has only in-frame clones and leaves some out. The table includes fewer than 200,000 clones, 58% detected once. The sample's treatment: oral pan-JAK inhibitor, 5-10 mg twice daily. Punch biopsies of lesional scalp, plus peripheral blood, were taken from alopecia areata patients. For this clone: The antigen is undetermined.

The rearrangement joins TRBV2 to TRBJ2-1, with 11 bases lining up with TRBD2. The source material was CD4+ T cells sorted from blood, sampled at approximately week 60, from a patient treated with tofacitinib. This sequence was found in a human donor with alopecia areata. The CDR3 bases are TGTGCCAGCAGTGAATCTAGCGGGGGGAAAAGCAATGAGCAGTTCTTC. Translated, it gives CASSESSGGKSNEQFF.